The T cell receptor (beta chain) described here comes from a study of T cell responses to AZD1222 COVID-19 vaccine. Overall study results and limits: The span of vaccine-associated CD4 TCRs extended across spike, with dominance at 160-218 and 743-854. It was only a handful of AZD1222 recipients who were seropositive at baseline. White British ancestry dominated among donors, who included more females, and clonal diversity was possibly underestimated. Elevations in Spike-specific TCR breadth and depth followed administration of two AZD1222 doses.

As regards this clone: Antigen: not known.

Germline CDR1 is SGDLS and CDR2 is YYNGEE. V lost 6 bases, J lost 4 bases, and 5 bases stayed unmatched. The CDR3 runs to 15 residues. Clones were sequenced by immunoSEQ multiplex PCR, and TCRdb holds only the in-frame ones, with some missing. The repertoire holds 95,000 to 110,000 clones, with around 92% as singletons. The receptor was derived from an adult in good health. The rearrangement joins TRBV9 to TRBJ2-5, with 14 bases matching TRBD2. The sequencing used peripheral blood, collected on day 0 of AZD1222 vaccination. The CDR3 is CASKPGLAGAETQYF. CDR3 bases: TGTGCCAGCAAGCCGGGACTAGCGGGAGCAGAGACCCAGTACTTC.